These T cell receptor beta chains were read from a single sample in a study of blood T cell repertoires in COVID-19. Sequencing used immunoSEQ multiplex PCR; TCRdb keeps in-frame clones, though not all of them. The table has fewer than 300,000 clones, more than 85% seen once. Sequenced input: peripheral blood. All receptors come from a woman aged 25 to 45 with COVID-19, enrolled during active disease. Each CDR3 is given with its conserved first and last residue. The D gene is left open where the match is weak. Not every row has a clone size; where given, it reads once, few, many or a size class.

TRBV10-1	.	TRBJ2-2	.	CASSAQRGNTGELFF	TGCGCCAGCAGTGCCCAGAGAGGGAACACCGGGGAGCTGTTTTTT
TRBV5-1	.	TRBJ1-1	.	CASRASGGQMNTEAFF	TGCGCCAGCAGGGCCTCTGGTGGGCAGATGAACACTGAAGCTTTCTTT
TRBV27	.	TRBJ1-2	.	CASSFSQQGYGYTF	TGTGCCAGCAGTTTTAGTCAGCAGGGGTATGGCTACACCTTC
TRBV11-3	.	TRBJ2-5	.	CASSQGDLGQETQYF	TGTGCCAGCAGCCAGGGGGACTTAGGACAAGAGACCCAGTACTTC
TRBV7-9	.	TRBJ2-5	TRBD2	CASSSTALAGGPWAQYF	TGTGCCAGCAGCTCGACCGCTCTAGCGGGGGGGCCATGGGCCCAGTACTTC
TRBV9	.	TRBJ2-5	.	CASSVSGQETQYF	TGTGCCAGCAGCGTATCAGGGCAAGAGACCCAGTACTTC
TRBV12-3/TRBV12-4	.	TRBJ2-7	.	CASKRDTSYEQYF	TGTGCCAGCAAGAGGGACACCTCCTACGAGCAGTACTTC
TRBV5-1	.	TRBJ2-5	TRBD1	CASSLASGQGQETQYF	TGCGCCAGCAGCTTGGCCTCGGGACAGGGCCAAGAGACCCAGTACTTC
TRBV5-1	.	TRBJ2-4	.	CASSLAPGEEGNIQYF	TGCGCCAGCAGCTTGGCCCCGGGGGAGGAGGGAAACATTCAGTACTTC
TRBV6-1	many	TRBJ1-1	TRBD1	CASSESVGQGNTEAFF	TGTGCCAGCAGTGAAAGTGTGGGACAGGGGAACACTGAAGCTTTCTTT
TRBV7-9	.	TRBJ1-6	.	CASRRTQGYAPLHF	TGTGCCAGCAGACGAACCCAGGGGTATGCACCCCTCCACTTT
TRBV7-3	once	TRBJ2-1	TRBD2	CASSTGTSGIWDEQFF	TGTGCCAGCAGCACGGGGACTAGCGGGATTTGGGATGAGCAGTTCTTC
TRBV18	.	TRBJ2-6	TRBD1	CASSPQVGGVPSGANVLTF	TGTGCCAGCTCACCACAGGTAGGGGGCGTCCCCTCTGGGGCCAACGTCCTGACTTTC
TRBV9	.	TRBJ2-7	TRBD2	CASSVGLADEQYF	TGTGCCAGCAGCGTAGGCCTAGCGGACGAGCAGTACTTC
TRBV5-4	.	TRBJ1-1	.	CASSPGTLQYAFF	TGTGCCAGCAGCCCCGGGACACTCCAGTATGCTTTCTTT
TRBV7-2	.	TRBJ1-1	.	CASSLHRAGNTEAFF	TGTGCCAGCAGCTTACACAGGGCAGGGAACACTGAAGCTTTCTTT
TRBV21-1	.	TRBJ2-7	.	CASSKVLVEQYF	TGTGCCAGCAGCAAAGTTCTCGTCGAGCAGTACTTC
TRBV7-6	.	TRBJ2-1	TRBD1	CFTGARNEQFF	TGTTTCACAGGGGCAAGGAATGAGCAGTTCTTC
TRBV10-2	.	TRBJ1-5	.	CASGHQVNQPQHF	TGCGCCAGCGGGCACCAAGTCAATCAGCCCCAGCATTTT
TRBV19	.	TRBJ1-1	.	CASSRQGGTEAFF	TGTGCCAGTAGTAGACAAGGAGGGACTGAAGCTTTCTTT
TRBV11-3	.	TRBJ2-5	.	CASSLVGGGGVETQYF	TGTGCCAGCAGCTTAGTTGGCGGAGGCGGGGTTGAGACCCAGTACTTC
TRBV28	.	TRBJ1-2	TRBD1	CASSPGGNPLLYYGYTF	TGTGCCAGCTCCCCAGGGGGGAACCCACTCTTATACTATGGCTACACCTTC
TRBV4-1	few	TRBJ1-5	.	CASSDTGRNQPQHF	TGCGCCAGCAGCGATACAGGGCGCAATCAGCCCCAGCATTTT
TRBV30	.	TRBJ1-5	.	CAWSVEAGQPQHF	TGTGCCTGGAGTGTAGAGGCCGGTCAGCCCCAGCATTTT
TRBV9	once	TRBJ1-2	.	CASSRDYGYTF	TGTGCCAGCAGCAGAGACTATGGCTACACCTTC
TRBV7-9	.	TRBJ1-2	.	CASSLEGWLDSPGYTF	TGTGCCAGCAGCTTAGAAGGTTGGCTAGACAGCCCCGGCTACACCTTC
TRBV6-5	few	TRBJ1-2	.	CASQRAQGGLYGYTF	TGTGCCAGCCAAAGGGCACAGGGAGGGCTCTATGGCTACACCTTC
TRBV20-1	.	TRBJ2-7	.	CSASAALQGGPYEQYF	TGCAGTGCTAGTGCCGCCCTTCAGGGGGGTCCCTACGAGCAGTACTTC
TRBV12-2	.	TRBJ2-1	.	CASRPKAKFYNEQFF	TGTGCAAGTCGCCCGAAAGCTAAATTTTACAATGAGCAGTTCTTC
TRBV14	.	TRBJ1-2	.	CASSRETGNYGYTF	TGTGCCAGCAGCCGAGAAACAGGGAACTATGGCTACACCTTC
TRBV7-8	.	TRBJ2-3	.	CASRPGLSLDTQYF	TGTGCCAGCAGACCGGGACTCTCCTTAGATACGCAGTATTTT
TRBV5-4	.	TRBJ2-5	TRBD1	CASSRGTAEETQYF	TGTGCCAGCAGCAGAGGGACAGCGGAGGAGACCCAGTACTTC
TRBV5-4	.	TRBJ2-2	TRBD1	CASSPLGTGGTGELFF	TGTGCCAGCAGCCCTCTGGGAACAGGGGGTACCGGGGAGCTGTTTTTT
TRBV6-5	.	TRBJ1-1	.	CASSYSQGEAFF	TGTGCCAGCAGTTACTCGCAGGGTGAAGCTTTCTTT
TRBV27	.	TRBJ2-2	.	CASSTLTTTGELFF	TGTGCCAGCAGTACCCTGACTACAACCGGGGAGCTGTTTTTT
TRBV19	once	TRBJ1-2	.	CASSHRTNRDYGYTF	TGTGCCAGTAGCCACCGGACAAACAGGGACTATGGCTACACCTTC
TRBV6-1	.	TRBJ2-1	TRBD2	CASSGGLAGGYNEQFF	TGTGCCAGCAGTGGGGGACTAGCGGGAGGATACAATGAGCAGTTCTTC
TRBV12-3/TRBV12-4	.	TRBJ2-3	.	CASSELLTDTQYF	TGTGCCAGCAGTGAACTACTCACAGATACGCAGTATTTT
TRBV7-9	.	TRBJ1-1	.	CASSLTDADTEAFF	TGTGCCAGCAGCTTGACAGATGCGGACACTGAAGCTTTCTTT
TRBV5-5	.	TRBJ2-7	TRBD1	CASSRDRGGYEQYF	TGTGCCAGCAGCCGTGACAGGGGAGGCTACGAGCAGTACTTC
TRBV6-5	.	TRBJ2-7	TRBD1	CASSYKRTGSMGEQYF	TGTGCCAGCAGTTATAAACGGACAGGGTCGATGGGGGAGCAGTACTTC
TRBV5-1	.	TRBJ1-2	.	CASSLEGLANYGYTF	TGCGCCAGCAGCTTGGAGGGGTTAGCTAACTATGGCTACACCTTC
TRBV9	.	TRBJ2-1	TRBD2	CASSAGLAEENEQFF	TGTGCCAGCAGCGCGGGACTAGCGGAGGAAAATGAGCAGTTCTTC
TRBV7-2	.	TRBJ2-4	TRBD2	CASSSGGLAGTKNIQYF	TGTGCCAGCAGCTCTGGGGGGCTAGCGGGGACCAAAAACATTCAGTACTTC
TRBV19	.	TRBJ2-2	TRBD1	CASSDRGDHGELFF	TGTGCCAGTAGTGACAGGGGTGATCACGGGGAGCTGTTTTTT
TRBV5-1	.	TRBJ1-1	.	CASSLGLGGLGNTEAFF	TGCGCCAGCAGCTTGGGATTGGGAGGTTTAGGAAACACTGAAGCTTTCTTT
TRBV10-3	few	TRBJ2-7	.	CAISEPHRSGSYEQYF	TGTGCCATCAGTGAGCCGCATCGGAGTGGGTCCTACGAGCAGTACTTC
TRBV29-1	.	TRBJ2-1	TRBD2	CSVEVPPAGTYNEQFF	TGCAGCGTTGAAGTTCCACCAGCGGGAACCTACAATGAGCAGTTCTTC